A selection of T cell receptor beta chains follows, all from one sample in a study of CD8+ T cells in alopecia areata. Generated by immunoSEQ multiplex PCR, the TCRdb table keeps only in-frame clones and is missing some. The sample consists of 150,000 or so clones, 75% to 90% of them appearing once. This material consisted of CD8+ T cells sorted from blood, taken at week 0. Receptors were obtained from a human donor with alopecia areata. Each CDR3 is given with its conserved first and last residue. For some rows the clone size is stated as once, few or many, or as a class when expanded; others skip it.

abundance: once
v_gene: TRBV10-1
CDR3aa: CASSEWVLDTQYF

abundance: .
v_gene: TRBV7-9
CDR3aa: CASRRQGETQYF

abundance: .
v_gene: TRBV5-4
CDR3aa: CASSYGNTIYF

abundance: .
v_gene: TRBV7-8
CDR3aa: CASNVQELTDTQYF

abundance: .
v_gene: TRBV9
CDR3aa: CASSAGASGNYEQYF

abundance: .
v_gene: TRBV2
CDR3aa: CASSQELNTEAFF

abundance: few
v_gene: TRBV4-1
CDR3aa: CASSQEDRGRYEQYF

abundance: few
v_gene: TRBV27
CDR3aa: CASSFIAGYLGNEQFF

abundance: .
v_gene: TRBV2
CDR3aa: CATCWTEPSGANVLTF

abundance: .
v_gene: TRBV27
CDR3aa: CASSWTAGGGYEQYF

abundance: .
v_gene: TRBV2
CDR3aa: CASSEPPPWEQYF

abundance: .
v_gene: TRBV9
CDR3aa: CASSVGPSEQFF

abundance: .
v_gene: TRBV11-2
CDR3aa: CASSHGSVKEQYF

abundance: .
v_gene: TRBV27
CDR3aa: CASSLRGNEQYF

abundance: .
v_gene: TRBV7-9
CDR3aa: CASSPTNPDRGGYTF

abundance: .
v_gene: TRBV14
CDR3aa: CASSLGSNSYEQYF

abundance: .
v_gene: TRBV2
CDR3aa: CASRPYYPEAFF

abundance: .
v_gene: TRBV5-4
CDR3aa: CASSYSGTGNEQYF

abundance: once
v_gene: TRBV7-9
CDR3aa: CASSSPRDRGWMNTEAFF

abundance: .
v_gene: TRBV6-1
CDR3aa: CASSEDRGLNEQFF

abundance: .
v_gene: TRBV11-3
CDR3aa: CASSLGRYNEQFF

abundance: .
v_gene: TRBV14
CDR3aa: CASSPTDSGNTIYF

abundance: .
v_gene: TRBV6-5
CDR3aa: CASSYLSGSYEQYF

abundance: .
v_gene: TRBV7-9
CDR3aa: CASSFVGVYGYTF

abundance: .
v_gene: TRBV7-9
CDR3aa: CASSSPPPGQSYEQYF

abundance: .
v_gene: TRBV20-1
CDR3aa: CSALDYEQYF

abundance: .
v_gene: TRBV29-1
CDR3aa: CSVEDEGYYGYTF

abundance: .
v_gene: TRBV2
CDR3aa: CASSDLGGPQETQYF

abundance: .
v_gene: TRBV4-1
CDR3aa: CASSQDPTHINYNEQFF

abundance: .
v_gene: TRBV12-5
CDR3aa: CASGFADRGTGELFF

abundance: .
v_gene: TRBV6-5
CDR3aa: CASSPFRDRGYEQYF

abundance: .
v_gene: TRBV2
CDR3aa: CASLGRPNEQYF

abundance: .
v_gene: TRBV5-4
CDR3aa: CASSLVGGGAEDTQYF

abundance: .
v_gene: TRBV7-9
CDR3aa: CASSATGGTTDTQYF

abundance: .
v_gene: TRBV29-1
CDR3aa: CSVELRGNEQFF

abundance: .
v_gene: TRBV29-1
CDR3aa: CSARDRGTDTQYF